What follows describes a single T cell receptor (beta chain). Antigen specificity is unknown. The entry originates in a study of T cell repertoires in cytomegalovirus infection. Broader study findings: Cumulated frequencies of public TCR beta families served to identify carriers of CMV plus the relevant HLA. HLA-C-restricted, CMV-specific TCR beta clonotypes were dominant ex vivo.

Germline V gives CDR1 SGHVS, CDR2 FQNEAQ. This CDR3 region has 12 residues. The trim removed 11 bases at V and 3 bases at J, leaving 7 bases unmatched. TCRdb analysed the reads with MiXCR anew, one entry per CDR3 protein. The table lists 550,000 to 850,000 distinct CDR3 sequences, around 31% of them singletons, with about 20% in the top ten. This receptor was obtained from a human donor in good health (CMV status not recorded). Some clones in this sample may be carry-over from other donors' samples. The rearrangement joins TRBV7-8 to TRBJ2-7, with 7 nucleotides matching TRBD1. Sample: cultured PBMCs, taken from culture after CMV antigen stimulation. The CDR3 spells CASGTAVYEQYF. The DNA for the CDR3 is TGTGCCTCCGGGACAGCTGTCTACGAGCAGTACTTC.